This T cell receptor (beta chain) was recorded in a study of spatial heterogeneity in lung cancer. Study at large: Within raw reads, each unique TCR and UMI combination appeared on average more than ten times.

Study-wide points: Ubiquitous expanded tumor TCRs surfaced in blood more at resection than they did at follow-up.

A unique molecular identifier was carried by every single TCR cDNA molecule. From the 5' RACE reads, TCRdb called clonotypes with MiXCR, one entry per CDR3 protein. The data contain 30,000 to 45,000 distinct CDR3 sequences, around 7.2% of them singletons. V was pared by 1 base and J by 6 bases, with 11 bases between. There are 14 residues in the CDR3. Germline V gene data show CDR1 as SGHDT and CDR2 as YYEEEE. The time point: sample taken at primary tumor resection. The input material, whole RNA from tumor, nontumor lung or frozen PBMC, was sequenced unsorted. There were 72 donors, all of them untreated patients with early-stage non-small cell lung cancer. This clonotype was detected ten times or more. Its target is unknown.

This sample comprised PBMCs, obtained at surgery. The chain is built from TRBV5-6 and TRBJ2-4; maybe TRBD1 (5 bases). This TCR was sampled from a male donor with early-stage non-small cell lung cancer. The CDR3 nucleotides are TGTGCCAGCAGCTTGAGGGGTGGCTTAAACATTCAGTACTTC. Its translation is CASSLRGGLNIQYF.